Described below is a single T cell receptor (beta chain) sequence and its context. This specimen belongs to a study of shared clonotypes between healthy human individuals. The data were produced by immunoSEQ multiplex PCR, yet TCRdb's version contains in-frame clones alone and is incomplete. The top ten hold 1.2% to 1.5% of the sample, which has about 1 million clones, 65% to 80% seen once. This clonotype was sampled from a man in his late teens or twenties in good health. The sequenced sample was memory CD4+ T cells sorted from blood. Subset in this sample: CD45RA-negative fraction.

This CDR3 is CASSEYVTSGYNEQFF. Written as DNA, the CDR3 is TGCGCCAGCAGTGAGTATGTGACTAGCGGATACAATGAGCAGTTCTTC. This rearrangement joins TRBV10-1 to TRBJ2-1, with 9 nucleotides matching TRBD2. CDR1 is WNHNN, CDR2 SYGVQD, per germline (reference sequence). The CDR3 is made up of 16 amino acids. Trimming took 1 base from V and 4 from J; bases not matched to a gene: 5.